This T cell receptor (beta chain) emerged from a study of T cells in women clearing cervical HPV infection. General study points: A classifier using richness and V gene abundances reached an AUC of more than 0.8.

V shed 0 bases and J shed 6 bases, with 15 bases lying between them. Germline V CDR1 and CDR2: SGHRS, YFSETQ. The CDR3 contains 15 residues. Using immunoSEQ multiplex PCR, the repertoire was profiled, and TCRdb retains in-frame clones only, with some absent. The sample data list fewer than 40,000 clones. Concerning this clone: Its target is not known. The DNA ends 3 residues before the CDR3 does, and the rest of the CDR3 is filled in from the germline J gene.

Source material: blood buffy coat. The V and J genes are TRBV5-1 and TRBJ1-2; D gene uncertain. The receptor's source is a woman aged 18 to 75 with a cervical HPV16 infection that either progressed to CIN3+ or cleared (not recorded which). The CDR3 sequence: CASSLAEWAVNGYTF. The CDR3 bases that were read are TGCGCCAGCAGCTTGGCAGAATGGGCAGTGAATGGC.